This entry describes one TCR beta chain. Antigen unknown. This record belongs to a study of T cell repertoires in cytomegalovirus infection. TCRdb redid the calling of the reads with MiXCR, one entry per CDR3 protein. This table has about 740,000 distinct CDR3 sequences, roughly 36% appearing once. Study-wide points: There were HLA-C-restricted CMV-specific TCR beta clonotypes dominating the ex vivo response. Cumulated frequencies of public TCR beta families served to identify carriers of CMV plus the relevant HLA.

The V end lost 3 bases, the J end lost 0 bases, and 29 bases lay between the germline ends. The germline CDR1 and CDR2 sequences are MNHEY and SMNVEV (reference sequence). The CDR3 totals 21 residues. The J gene is TRBJ2-5, the V gene TRBV27; D is perhaps TRBD2 (8 bases). Sequenced sample: PBMCs. This TCR came from a human donor in good health (CMV status not recorded). Some clones in this sample may be carry-over from other donors' samples. The CDR3 DNA reads TGTGCCAGCAGTTTCAGAGGCTGGATCGCGGGACTAGGGGGCCACCAAGAGACCCAGTACTTC. Translating it yields CASSFRGWIAGLGGHQETQYF.